This T cell receptor (beta chain) is drawn from a study of T-cell memory formation after mild COVID-19. One entry per CDR3 protein results from TCRdb running MiXCR on the 5' RACE reads. The data show some 250,000 distinct CDR3 sequences, with more than 15% seen just once and 20% to 25% held by the top ten. For this clonotype: The antigen remains undetermined.

Findings of the study overall: Contracting CD4+ clones were located mainly in CM and EM, and CD8+ clones in EMRA. Clones contracting over day 15 to 85 were CD4/CD8 balanced, with later expanders leaning CD4+.

Per the germline V gene, CDR1 is SNHLY and CDR2 is FYNNEI. The V and J ends lost 1 base and 6 bases, in that order; junction bases with no gene match: 9. The CDR3 extends over 16 amino acids. The specimen was PBMCs or a T cell subset sorted from them (not recorded which). The TCR was taken from a man aged 18 to 29 who had mild COVID-19 (a few samples of this study predate the infection). Cell type and time point are not known. J is TRBJ2-3 and V is TRBV2; 8 positions agree with TRBD2. The CDR3 DNA reads as TGTGCCAGCAGTGAAGGGACTAGCCACATTTCGGATACGCAGTATTTT. Its protein product is CASSEGTSHISDTQYF.